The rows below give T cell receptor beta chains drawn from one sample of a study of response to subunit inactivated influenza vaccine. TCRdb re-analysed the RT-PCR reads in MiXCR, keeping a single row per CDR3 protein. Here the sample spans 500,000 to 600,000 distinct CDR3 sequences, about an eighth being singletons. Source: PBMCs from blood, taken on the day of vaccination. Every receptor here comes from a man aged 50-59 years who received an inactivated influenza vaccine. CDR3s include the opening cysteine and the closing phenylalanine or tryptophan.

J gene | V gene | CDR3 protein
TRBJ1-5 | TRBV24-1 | CATSDARGVVDQPQHF
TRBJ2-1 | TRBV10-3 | CAISVGSGTSSYNEQFF
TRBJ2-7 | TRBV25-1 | CASRMGGSYEQYF
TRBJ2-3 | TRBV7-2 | CASSWGTSLADTQYF
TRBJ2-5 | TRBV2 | CASSALSGSGKTQYF
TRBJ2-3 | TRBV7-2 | CASSLRRGAGVTQYF
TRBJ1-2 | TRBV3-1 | CASSQGTAFGYGYTF
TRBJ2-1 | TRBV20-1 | CSTGTSARRYVKEQFF
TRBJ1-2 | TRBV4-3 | CASSQEPGQGSYTF
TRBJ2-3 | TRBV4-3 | CASSQDTGRPDTQYF
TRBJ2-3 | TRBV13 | CASSHSGTSELTSTDTQYF
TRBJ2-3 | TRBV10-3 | CAISGQGSTDTQYF
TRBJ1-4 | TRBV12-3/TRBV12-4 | CASSSGQGAEKLFF
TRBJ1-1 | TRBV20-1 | CSAKNSREGLGTEAFF
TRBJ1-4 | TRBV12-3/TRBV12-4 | CASSPPGQGDNEKLFF
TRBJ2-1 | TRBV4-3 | CASSQDIQREHNEQFF
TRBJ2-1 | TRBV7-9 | CASSSTSGSTYNEQFF
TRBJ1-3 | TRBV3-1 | CASSQARVRPGNTIYF
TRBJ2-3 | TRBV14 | CASSQSRDRYTDTQYF
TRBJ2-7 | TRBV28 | CASSNRDEQYF
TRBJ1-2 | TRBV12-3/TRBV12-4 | CASSPDRGQGYTF
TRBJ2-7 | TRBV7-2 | CASSAQGRREQYF
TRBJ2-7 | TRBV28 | CASRRGGTGTYEQYF
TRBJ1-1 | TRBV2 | CAITTRQGGTTEAFF
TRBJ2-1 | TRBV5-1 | CASSLPSSGGYNEQFF
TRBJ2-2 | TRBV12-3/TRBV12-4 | CASRQTTGGISPGELFF
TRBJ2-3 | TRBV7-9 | CASSLSPGGFTDTQYF
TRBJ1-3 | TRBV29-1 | CSGTGGSSGNTIYF
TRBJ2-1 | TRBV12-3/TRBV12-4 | CASSSYSGVSYNEQFF
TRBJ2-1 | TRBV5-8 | CASSSPGLAGMGNEQFF
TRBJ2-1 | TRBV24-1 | CATSDLGVAYNEQFF
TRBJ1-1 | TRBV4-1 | CASSTKQENTEAFF
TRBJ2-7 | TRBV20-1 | CSASKVVFQEQYF
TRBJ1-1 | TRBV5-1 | CASSLGSLNTEAFF
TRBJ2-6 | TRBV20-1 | CCARKGGSGANVLTF
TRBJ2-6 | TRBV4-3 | CASSQEWVRTLSGANVLTF
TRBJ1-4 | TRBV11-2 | CASSLGARDEKLFF
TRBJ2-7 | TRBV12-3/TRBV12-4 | CASSPAGRGAYEQYF
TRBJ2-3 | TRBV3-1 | CASSQGRLAGSTDTQYF
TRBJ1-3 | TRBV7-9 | CASTQTRGSGNTIYF
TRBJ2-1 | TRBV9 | CASSHPIEREGGNEQFF